The 30 T cell receptor beta chains listed next were all sequenced from one sample in a study of shared clonotypes between healthy human individuals. Using immunoSEQ multiplex PCR, the repertoire was profiled, and TCRdb retains in-frame clones only, with some absent. The data show 2 million or so clones, 90% to 95% seen once. Sequencing was done on a sample of naive CD4+ T cells sorted from blood. The subset was: CD45RA+ positively selected. Receptor source: a man between 18 and 29 years old in good health.

A word on this clone: This same CDR3 is encoded by further DNA sequences in the sample. V usage is TRBV20-1 and J usage is TRBJ2-5; D is unresolved. The CDR3 runs to 11 residues. Germline V gene lookup returns CDR1 DFQATT and CDR2 SNEGSKA (reference sequence). Trimming cost V 3 bases and J 1 base, with 3 bases left between them. The CDR3 here is CSARTQETQYF. In nucleotides, the CDR3 is TGCAGTGCTAGGACCCAAGAGACCCAGTACTTC.

This chain joins TRBV7-2 and TRBJ2-1; D is ambiguous. The length of the CDR3 is 16 residues. Trimming pared 5 bases from V and 0 bases from J, leaving 14 bases between. CDR1 is SGHTA and CDR2 is FQGNSA in the germline V gene. CDR3 in DNA: TGTGCCAGCAGCCGAAATCTCGGATACTCCTACAATGAGCAGTTCTTC. It is translated as CASSRNLGYSYNEQFF. The full variable domain, with the rest looked up from reference TRBV7-2 and TRBJ2-1, is GAGVSQSPSNKVTEKGKDVELRCDPISGHTALYWYRQSLGQGLEFLIYFQGNSAPDKSGLPSDRFSAERTGGSVSTLTIQRTQQEDSAVYLCASSRNLGYSYNEQFFGPGTRLTVL.

CDR3: CAISSRTVGSGNTIYF. The CDR3 DNA is TGTGCCATCAGTAGCCGGACAGTCGGCTCTGGAAACACCATATATTTT. The chain employs TRBV10-3 and TRBJ1-3, with D possibly TRBD1 on 6 matching bases. The V end lost 5 bases, the J end lost 0 bases, and 14 bases lay between the germline ends. CDR1 and CDR2 (germline): ENHRY, SYGVKD. The CDR3 contains 16 residues.

The chain recombines TRBV7-2 with TRBJ2-7, with D perhaps TRBD1 (6 bases). V was pared by 5 bases and J by 0 bases, with 11 bases between. The CDR3 has 14 residues. CDR1 and CDR2 from the germline V gene are SGHTA and FQGNSA. CDR3 bases: TGTGCCAGCAGCCACGGACAGTACTCCTACGAGCAGTACTTC. Its translation is CASSHGQYSYEQYF.

This chain joins TRBV5-6 and TRBJ1-4, with D possibly being TRBD1 (5 bases). The CDR3 consists of 15 residues. Germline CDR1 and CDR2: SGHDT and YYEEEE. V gave up 4 bases and J gave up 8 bases, with 18 bases separating them. The CDR3 loop is CASSAGTAGAEKLFF. The DNA for the CDR3 is TGTGCCAGCAGCGCAGGGACGGCGGGCGCGGAAAAACTGTTTTTT.

The rearrangement joins TRBV5-6 to TRBJ2-2, with 7 bases matching TRBD2. Per germline, CDR1 SGHDT and CDR2 YYEEEE. The CDR3 contains 16 residues. J was trimmed by 0 bases and V by 0 bases; bases with no gene match: 2. This CDR3 reads CASSLAAGANTGELFF. CDR3 in DNA: TGTGCCAGCAGCTTGGCCGCGGGGGCGAACACCGGGGAGCTGTTTTTT.

The CDR3 protein is CASSLALSRGFHEQYF. CDR3 sequence (DNA): TGCGCCAGCAGCTTGGCCCTCTCCAGGGGTTTCCACGAGCAGTACTTC. The chain carries TRBV5-1 and TRBJ2-7; tentative D call: TRBD1 (6 bases). Trimming cost V 0 bases and J 5 bases, with 18 bases left between them. This CDR3 is 16 amino acids long. Germline assignment: CDR1 SGHRS and CDR2 YFSETQ.

The chain recombines TRBV19 with TRBJ2-5; unclear D gene. Germline V gene data show CDR1 as LNHDA and CDR2 as SQIVND (reference sequence). The CDR3 totals 12 residues. V was cut by 3 bases and J by 5 bases, with 7 bases left in between. The DNA for the CDR3 is TGTGCCAGTAGTATGATTGCGGAGACCCAGTACTTC. Translated, it gives CASSMIAETQYF.

Concerning this clone itself: The sample holds other DNA sequences that translate to the same CDR3. The gene calls are TRBV6-1 and TRBJ2-7; 9 bases fit TRBD1. The V and J ends lost 6 bases and 0 bases, in that order; junction bases with no gene match: 3. CDR3 size: 14 residues. The germline gives CDR1 MNHNS, CDR2 SASEGT. Here the CDR3 DNA reads TGTGCCAGCAGGAGGGACAGGGCCTCCTACGAGCAGTACTTC. Its protein product is CASRRDRASYEQYF.

For the CDR3, the DNA is TGCGCCAGCAGCTTGGGGAGTAGGACTCCCGAGACTGAAGCTTTCTTT. Residues: CASSLGSRTPETEAFF. The chain has TRBV5-1 and TRBJ1-1; no reliable D call. The length of the CDR3 is 16 residues. Per the germline V gene, CDR1 is SGHRS and CDR2 is YFSETQ. Between the trimmed V and J ends, which lost 0 bases and 5 bases, there was a span of 17 bases.

The V call is TRBV6-6, the J call TRBJ1-5, with D perhaps matching TRBD1 (5 bases). The CDR3 covers 16 residues. CDR1 and CDR2 from the germline V gene are MNHNY and SVGAGI (reference sequence). With 6 bases removed from V and 1 base from J, the gap between germline ends came to 16 bases. Here the CDR3 reads CASSPRPGPSNQPQHF. The CDR3 coding sequence is TGTGCCAGCAGCCCCCGCCCGGGACCCAGCAATCAGCCCCAGCATTTT.

The V gene is TRBV5-1, the J gene TRBJ1-2; D ambiguous. Germline V CDR1 and CDR2: SGHRS, YFSETQ. This CDR3 is built from 15 residues. V was clipped by 0 bases and J by 8 bases, with 17 bases between them. CDR3 in amino acids: CASSLEPLANGGYTF. CDR3 bases: TGCGCCAGCAGCTTGGAACCATTGGCAAACGGGGGCTACACCTTC.

The chain links TRBV5-1 to TRBJ2-2; D not resolved. Between the trimmed V and J ends, which lost 4 bases and 6 bases, there was a span of 19 bases. The CDR3 spans 16 residues. Germline CDR1 reads SGHRS; CDR2 reads YFSETQ. The CDR3 spells CASSVRAENSAGELFF. The CDR3 DNA follows: TGCGCCAGCAGCGTCCGGGCGGAGAATAGTGCCGGGGAGCTGTTTTTT.

The rearrangement links TRBV18 to TRBJ2-2, with 10 bases aligning to TRBD2. After removal of 6 bases from V and 1 base from J, the junction contained 5 bases not matched to a gene. From germline, CDR1 is KGHSH and CDR2 LQKENI. The CDR3 is 16 amino acids. The CDR3 is CASSPRTSGNTGELFF. The CDR3, as DNA: TGTGCCAGCTCCCCCCGGACTAGCGGGAACACCGGGGAGCTGTTTTTT.

The rearrangement joins TRBV20-1 to TRBJ2-3; TRBD1 aligns across 10 bases. Germline CDR1 is DFQATT and CDR2 is SNEGSKA (reference sequence). The CDR3 has 11 residues. J was trimmed by 10 bases and V by 3 bases; bases with no gene match: 1. CDR3 in amino acids: CSASGQGAQYF. DNA of the CDR3: TGCAGTGCTAGTGGACAGGGGGCGCAGTATTTT.

The V gene is TRBV4-1, the J gene TRBJ2-7; 11 bases align to TRBD2. The CDR3 is 15 amino acids. CDR1 and CDR2 from the germline V gene are MGHRA and YSYEKL. Trimming removed 0 bases from V and 9 bases from J; junction bases left unmatched: 7. This CDR3 is CASSQDLGLAVWQYF. Here the CDR3 DNA reads TGCGCCAGCAGCCAAGATCTGGGACTAGCGGTTTGGCAGTACTTC.

Comments on this clone: Within the sample, other DNA sequences also encode this same CDR3. The chain recombines TRBV4-1 with TRBJ1-3, with D uncertain. Germline V CDR1 and CDR2: MGHRA, YSYEKL. The CDR3 is 14 amino acids. Trimming took off 1 base at V and 0 bases at J, with 4 bases between the two ends. The DNA for the CDR3 is TGCGCCAGCAGCCAAGGGATCTCTGGAAACACCATATATTTT. It is translated as CASSQGISGNTIYF.

J is TRBJ2-7 and V is TRBV28; D is uncertain. The germline CDR1 and CDR2 sequences are MDHEN and SYDVKM. Trimming took off 1 base at V and 6 bases at J, with 7 bases between the two ends. The CDR3 covers 12 residues. The CDR3 DNA reads as TGTGCCAGCAGTTTATTGGGATTCGAGCAGTACTTC. This encodes CASSLLGFEQYF.

The genes are TRBV2 and TRBJ2-2; D ambiguous. V lost 2 bases and J 1 base, leaving 8 bases between the germline ends. Germline CDR1 is SNHLY and CDR2 is FYNNEI. This CDR3 is 15 amino acids long. CDR3 nucleotide sequence: TGTGCCAGCAGTGAACGCCGTGTGAACACCGGGGAGCTGTTTTTT. It yields the protein CASSERRVNTGELFF.

V is TRBV7-9 and J is TRBJ1-4, with 8 positions matching TRBD1. The CDR3 spans 18 residues. Per the germline V gene, CDR1 is SEHNR and CDR2 is FQNEAQ (reference sequence). J was trimmed by 3 bases and V by 0 bases; bases with no gene match: 9. CDR3 region: CASSLAGQAVQANEKLFF. CDR3 DNA: TGTGCCAGCAGCTTAGCGGGACAGGCGGTACAGGCTAATGAAAAACTGTTTTTT.

On this clone: At the DNA level, this CDR3 is encoded by other sequences in the same sample as well. This sequence joins TRBV30 and TRBJ1-1; no reliable D call. Trimming shortened V by 3 bases and J by 1 base, and 12 bases separated the two germline ends. The CDR3 consists of 14 residues. Germline CDR1 GTSNPN, CDR2 SVGIG (reference sequence). The CDR3 protein is CAWRKDGWNTEAFF. The CDR3 DNA reads as TGTGCCTGGAGGAAGGACGGATGGAACACTGAAGCTTTCTTT.

This clone has a single count. The chain joins TRBV5-1 to TRBJ1-3, with 8 bases that match TRBD1. The CDR3 has 16 amino acids. Trimming at V came to 4 bases and at J to 1 base, leaving 7 bases not matched to a gene. From germline, CDR1 is SGHRS and CDR2 YFSETQ. As DNA, the CDR3 is TGCGCCAGCAGCCTGGACAGGGAAACTTCTGGAAACACCATATATTTT. Protein sequence: CASSLDRETSGNTIYF.

For this clone: This specimen includes other DNA sequences encoding the same CDR3. The chain joins TRBV30 to TRBJ1-6; D remains unclear. CDR1 and CDR2 (germline): GTSNPN, SVGIG (reference sequence). The CDR3 has 11 residues. With 1 base removed from V and 10 bases from J, the gap between germline ends came to 5 bases. The CDR3 here is CAWSAGSPLHF. Here the CDR3 DNA reads TGTGCCTGGAGTGCCGGATCACCCCTCCACTTT.

V gene TRBV18 combines with J gene TRBJ1-4; tentatively, D is TRBD1 (5 bases). Germline CDR1 is KGHSH and CDR2 is LQKENI. The V end was cut by 3 bases, the J end by 7 bases, with 15 bases between. The CDR3 is 15 residues long. CDR3 loop: CASSPLGGIGEKLFF. DNA of the CDR3: TGTGCCAGCTCACCTTTGGGGGGGATCGGTGAAAAACTGTTTTTT.

The chain uses TRBV9 and TRBJ2-3; possibly TRBD2 for D (5 bases). The V gene lost 0 bases and the J gene lost 2 bases, with 10 bases spanning the gap. Germline CDR1 and CDR2: SGDLS and YYNGEE. The CDR3 runs to 15 residues. The CDR3 coding sequence is TGTGCCAGCAGCGTAGAGGGAGCGCCCACAGATACGCAGTATTTT. Encoded protein: CASSVEGAPTDTQYF.

The CDR3 here is CASSPYAGHGEQYF. The DNA of the CDR3 is TGTGCCAGCAGTCCGTACGCCGGACATGGGGAGCAGTACTTC. This chain uses TRBV6-6 with TRBJ2-7; possibly TRBD1 for D (5 bases). The germline V gene encodes CDR1 MNHNY and CDR2 SVGAGI (reference sequence). The CDR3 runs 14 residues. V was trimmed by 5 bases and J by 7 bases, leaving 18 bases between them.

This clone was observed once. V usage is TRBV7-3 and J usage is TRBJ2-3; D is undetermined. V gave up 5 bases and J gave up 2 bases, with 17 bases separating them. The CDR3 has 16 amino acids. Germline V lookup: CDR1 SGHTA, CDR2 FQGTGA. CDR3 in DNA: TGTGCCAGCAGCCCCTCCCTCCAAAGGGACACAGATACGCAGTATTTT. This gives the protein CASSPSLQRDTDTQYF.

J is TRBJ1-1 and V is TRBV30, with 7 bases that match TRBD1. CDR1 and CDR2 from the germline V gene are GTSNPN and SVGIG (reference sequence). V was pared by 3 bases and J by 3 bases, with 4 bases of the junction left unmatched. The CDR3 length is 13 residues. CDR3 residues: CAWSVQGYTEAFF. CDR3 in DNA: TGTGCCTGGAGCGTACAGGGGTACACTGAAGCTTTCTTT.

The chain employs TRBV6-1 and TRBJ1-2, with no clear D. CDR1 and CDR2 from the germline V gene are MNHNS and SASEGT. CDR3 length: 14 residues. The V end was cut by 1 base, the J end by 8 bases, with 14 bases between. The CDR3 region is CASSEVGGIQGYTF. As DNA, the CDR3 is TGTGCCAGCAGTGAAGTAGGAGGCATACAGGGCTACACCTTC.

This sequence joins TRBV18 and TRBJ2-7; D not resolved. The CDR3 loop spans 14 amino acids. The V end lost 2 bases, the J end lost 4 bases, and 12 bases lay between the germline ends. The germline V gene encodes CDR1 KGHSH and CDR2 LQKENI. The CDR3 loop is CASSPMVVAYEQYF. In DNA form, the CDR3 reads TGTGCCAGCTCACCAATGGTCGTTGCATACGAGCAGTACTTC. The full variable domain, completed using reference TRBV18 and TRBJ2-7, is NAGVMQNPRHLVRRRGQEARLRCSPMKGHSHVYWYRQLPEEGLKFMVYLQKENIIDESGMPKERFSAEFPKEGPSILRIQQVVRGDSAAYFCASSPMVVAYEQYFGPGTRLTVT.